This T cell receptor beta chain was documented in a study of monozygotic twins with inflammatory bowel disease. Broader study findings: No one strong IBD-associated signal or clonotype was supported.

Eight cDNA synthesis reactions were run for every sample. The UMIs contained a 6-nucleotide sample barcode. They were added by template switching during cDNA synthesis. With the 5' RACE reads reprocessed, TCRdb shows one record per CDR3 protein and no DNA. This table lists more than 120,000 distinct CDR3 sequences. Note on this clonotype: Its antigen is currently unknown.

This clonotype was obtained from a human donor with ulcerative colitis or Crohn's disease, or a healthy co-twin of an affected twin (not recorded which). The material sequenced was blood.

The CDR3 region is CAWSRQYEQYF. The chain recombines TRBV30 with TRBJ2-7. The CDR3 is 11 residues long. Germline lookup yields CDR1 GTSNPN and CDR2 SVGIG (reference sequence).